This section outlines one T cell receptor beta chain sequence together with its context. The data are from a study of blood T cell repertoires in COVID-19. Study at large: Samples taken during acute and convalescent COVID-19 were collected in the United States, Italy and Spain. T cells, B-cell-depleted T cells, or PBMCs supplied cDNA or gDNA.

The CDR3 is 13 residues long. Trimming cost V 2 bases and J 1 base, with 5 bases left between them. The germline V gene has CDR1 MNHEY and CDR2 SVGAGI. Libraries were prepared by immunoSEQ multiplex PCR; TCRdb keeps only in-frame clonotypes and omits some of them. The sample lists 650,000 to 800,000 clones; more than 80% were seen once. This sequence originates from a woman in her late teens or twenties with acute or convalescent COVID-19. The chain links TRBV6-5 to TRBJ1-1; D gene unclear. The specimen was peripheral blood. DNA of the CDR3: TGTGCCAGCAGTTACCTGAGGAACACTGAAGCTTTCTTT. Amino acids: CASSYLRNTEAFF.